Presented here are 8 T cell receptor beta chains from one specimen sequenced in a study of Graves' ophthalmopathy and Graves' hyperthyroidism. Amplification targeted the TCR beta CDR3 regions, with RNA transcripts as the source material. First-round RT-PCR used HTBI primers; second-round multiplex PCR followed. TCRdb called the multiplex PCR reads again in MiXCR, with one record for every CDR3 protein. The profile shows around 600,000 distinct CDR3 sequences, roughly 41% of them singletons. What was sequenced was peripheral blood. The source is an adult man with Graves' ophthalmopathy.

This clonotype showed up just once. Since the CDR3 does not end with the conserved phenylalanine or tryptophan, this likely comes from a read error. The chain is built from TRBV10-3 and TRBJ2-2; D unclear. The CDR3 contains 12 residues. V lost 11 bases, J lost 3 bases, and 10 bases lay in between. Germline loops: CDR1 ENHRY, CDR2 SYGVKD. This CDR3 is CAVKPYTGELFL. The DNA for the CDR3 is TGTGCCGTAAAACCCTACACCGGGGAGCTGTTTCTT.

The chain joins TRBV29-1 to TRBJ2-7; 12 nucleotides line up with TRBD2. Germline V CDR1 and CDR2: SQVTM, ANQGSEA. The CDR3 spans 13 residues. The junction had 6 bases not matched to a gene; V was cut back by 7 bases and J by 5 bases. The DNA of the CDR3 is TGCAGCGCCGGACTAGCGGGAAGTGACGAGCAGTACTTC. This translates into CSAGLAGSDEQYF.

The rearrangement uses TRBV12-3 or TRBV12-4 and TRBJ2-7, with TRBD1 matching 7 bases. V shed 1 base, J shed 1 base, and the junction held 7 bases outside the gene matches. The length of the CDR3 is 16 residues. DNA for the CDR3: TGTGCCAGCAGTTTAGACCGGGACAGTGGATCCTACGAGCAGTACTTC. This sequence encodes CASSLDRDSGSYEQYF.

Note on this clonotype: Being one base from a much bigger clone, this may be a read error. This chain links TRBV5-1 with TRBJ2-7; 8 bases are a match to TRBD2. The germline gives CDR1 SGHRS, CDR2 YFSETQ. This CDR3 comprises 15 residues. V lost 0 bases to trimming and J lost 0 bases; unmatched junction nucleotides: 2. The CDR3 DNA sequence: TGCGCCAGCAGCTTGGGAGGGACTAGCTCCTACGAGCAGTACGTC. Its protein product is CASSLGGTSSYEQYV.

This clonotype was seen a few times. The V and J genes are TRBV11-2 and TRBJ2-7; D not resolved. The V gene's germline CDR1 is SGHAT and CDR2 FQNNGV. The V end was cut by 3 bases, the J end by 2 bases, with 11 bases between. This CDR3 spans 14 amino acids. CDR3 nucleotides: TGTGCCAGCAGCTTGGGTGCAAGCACCTACGAGCAGTACTTC. Translated, it gives CASSLGASTYEQYF.

The gene calls are TRBV2 and TRBJ1-2, with a weak D call TRBD1 (6 bases). V shed 8 bases and J shed 4 bases, with 11 bases lying between them. The CDR3 is made up of 12 amino acids. The germline V gene encodes CDR1 SNHLY and CDR2 FYNNEI. The CDR3 loop is CASAGGGYGYTF. The DNA of the CDR3 is TGTGCCAGCGCCGGAGGGGGCTATGGCTACACCTTC.

This clonotype was detected a few times. The V and J genes are TRBV7-6 and TRBJ1-4; tentative D call: TRBD1 (6 bases). V was cut by 5 bases and J by 11 bases, with 21 bases left in between. Germline assignment: CDR1 SGHVS and CDR2 FNYEAQ. This CDR3 is 15 amino acids long. The CDR3 DNA reads TGTGCCAGCAGCCAAGACAGGCTCCTTTCAGGGAAACTGTTTTTT. Protein product: CASSQDRLLSGKLFF.

The rearrangement joins TRBV12-3 or TRBV12-4 to TRBJ1-3; D unresolved. This CDR3 comprises 14 residues. Between the trimmed V and J ends, which lost 2 bases and 3 bases, there was a span of 8 bases. CDR3 region: CASSLNIGGNTIYF. CDR3 bases: TGTGCCAGCAGTTTAAACATCGGTGGAAACACCATATATTTT.